Below are 2 T cell receptor beta chains sequenced from a single sample in a study of blood T cell repertoires in COVID-19 (dated by TCRdb to 2019 to 2021). Receptor amplification or capture employed the immunoSEQ multiplex PCR assay. TCRdb mirrors the immuneACCESS table, restricted to in-frame sequences. Some clones are absent from its copies; in checked studies, under half trace to an unresolved V gene, and the reason for the others is unknown. This sample gives approximately 240,000 clones in total; over 75% of them show up just once. Under 2.5% of the sample rests with the top ten. Sequences were obtained from peripheral blood. The source is a middle-aged woman who had recovered from COVID-19.

The chain links TRBV28 to TRBJ2-2, with 11 bases identical to TRBD2. The CDR3 consists of 14 residues. Germline CDR1 and CDR2: MDHEN and SYDVKM. With V trimmed by 10 bases and J by 5 bases, 6 bases remained unmatched. The CDR3 DNA reads as TGTGCCACAAGGACTAGCGGGTCTACCGGGGAGCTGTTTTTT. Protein product: CATRTSGSTGELFF.

V usage is TRBV7-9 and J usage is TRBJ2-3; 8 positions agree with TRBD1. After removal of 5 bases from V and 6 bases from J, the junction contained 7 bases not matched to a gene. Germline-derived CDR1 and CDR2 are SEHNR and FQNEAQ (reference sequence). The CDR3 has 14 amino acids. The CDR3 here is CASSTRTGLDTQYF. CDR3 nucleotides: TGTGCCAGCAGCACTAGGACAGGGCTGGATACGCAGTATTTT.